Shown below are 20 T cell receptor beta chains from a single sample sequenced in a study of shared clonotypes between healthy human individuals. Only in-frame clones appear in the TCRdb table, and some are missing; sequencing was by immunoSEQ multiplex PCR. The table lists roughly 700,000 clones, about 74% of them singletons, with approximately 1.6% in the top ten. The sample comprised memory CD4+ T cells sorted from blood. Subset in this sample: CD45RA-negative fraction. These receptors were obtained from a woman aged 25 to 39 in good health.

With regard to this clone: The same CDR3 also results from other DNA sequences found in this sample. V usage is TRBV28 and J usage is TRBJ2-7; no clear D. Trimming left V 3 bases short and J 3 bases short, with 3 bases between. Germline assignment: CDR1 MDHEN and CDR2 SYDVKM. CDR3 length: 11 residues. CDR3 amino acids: CASSFGYEQYF. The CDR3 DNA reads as TGTGCCAGCAGTTTTGGCTACGAGCAGTACTTC.

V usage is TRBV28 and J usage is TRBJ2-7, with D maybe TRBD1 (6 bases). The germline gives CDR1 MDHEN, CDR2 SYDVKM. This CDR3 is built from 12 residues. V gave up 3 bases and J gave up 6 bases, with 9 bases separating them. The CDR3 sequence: CASSLRGIEQYF. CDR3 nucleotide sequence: TGTGCCAGCAGTTTGAGGGGGATCGAGCAGTACTTC.

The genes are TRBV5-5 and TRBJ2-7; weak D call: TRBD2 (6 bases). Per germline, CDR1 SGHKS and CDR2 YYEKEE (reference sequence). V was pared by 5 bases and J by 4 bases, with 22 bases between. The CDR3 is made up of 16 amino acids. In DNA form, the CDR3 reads TGTGCCAGCAGGAACGACGACGGGACTTTACCGTACGAGCAGTACTTC. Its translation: CASRNDDGTLPYEQYF.

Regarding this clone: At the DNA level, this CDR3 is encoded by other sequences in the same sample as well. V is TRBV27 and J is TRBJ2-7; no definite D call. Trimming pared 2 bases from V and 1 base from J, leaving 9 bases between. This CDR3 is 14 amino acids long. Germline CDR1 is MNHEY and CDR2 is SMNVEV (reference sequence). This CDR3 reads CASSLGFTSYEQYF. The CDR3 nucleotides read TGTGCCAGCAGTTTAGGGTTTACGTCCTACGAGCAGTACTTC.

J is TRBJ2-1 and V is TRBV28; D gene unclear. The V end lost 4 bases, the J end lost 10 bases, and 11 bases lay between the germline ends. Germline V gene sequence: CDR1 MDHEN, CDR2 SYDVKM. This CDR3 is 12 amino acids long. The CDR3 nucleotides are TGTGCCAGCAGTTCCCCCCCGCAGGAGCAGTTCTTC. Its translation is CASSSPPQEQFF.

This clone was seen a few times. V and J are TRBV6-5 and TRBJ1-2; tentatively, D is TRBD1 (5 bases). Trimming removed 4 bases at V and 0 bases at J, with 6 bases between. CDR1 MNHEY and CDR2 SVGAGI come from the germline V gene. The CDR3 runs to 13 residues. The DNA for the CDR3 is TGTGCCAGCAGTTGGACAACTAACTATGGCTACACCTTC. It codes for CASSWTTNYGYTF.

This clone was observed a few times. CDR3 DNA sequence: TGTGCCACCAGCAGAGAGGCAGGGGCAGGTTTGGCCAAAAACATTCAGTACTTC. Amino acid sequence: CATSREAGAGLAKNIQYF. The rearrangement links TRBV15 to TRBJ2-4; TRBD1 is a possible D gene (6 bases). The V end lost 0 bases, the J end lost 1 base, and 16 bases lay between the germline ends. Germline-derived CDR1 and CDR2 are LNHNV and YYDKDF (reference sequence). The CDR3 extends over 18 amino acids.

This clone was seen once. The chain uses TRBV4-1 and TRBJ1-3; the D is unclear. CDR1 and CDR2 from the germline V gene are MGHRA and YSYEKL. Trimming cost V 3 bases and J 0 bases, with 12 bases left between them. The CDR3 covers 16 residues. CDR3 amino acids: CASSQGYGSSGNTIYF. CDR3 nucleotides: TGCGCCAGCAGCCAGGGGTATGGGAGCTCTGGAAACACCATATATTTT.

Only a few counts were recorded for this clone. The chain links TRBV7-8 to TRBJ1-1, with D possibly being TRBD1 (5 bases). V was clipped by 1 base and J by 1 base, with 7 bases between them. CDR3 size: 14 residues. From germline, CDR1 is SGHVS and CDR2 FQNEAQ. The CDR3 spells CASSLGGGNTEAFF. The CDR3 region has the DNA TGTGCCAGCAGCTTAGGTGGGGGGAACACTGAAGCTTTCTTT.

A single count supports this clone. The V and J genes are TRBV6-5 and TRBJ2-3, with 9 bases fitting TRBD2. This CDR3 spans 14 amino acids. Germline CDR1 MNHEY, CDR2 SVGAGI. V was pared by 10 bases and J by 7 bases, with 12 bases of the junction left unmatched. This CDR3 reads CATTAGLAPHTQYF. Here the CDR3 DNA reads TGTGCCACTACGGCGGGACTAGCACCGCATACGCAGTATTTT.

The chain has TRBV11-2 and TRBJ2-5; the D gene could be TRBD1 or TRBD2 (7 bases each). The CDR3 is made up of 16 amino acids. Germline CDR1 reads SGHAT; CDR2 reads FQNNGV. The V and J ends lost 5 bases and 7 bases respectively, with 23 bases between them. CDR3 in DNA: TGTGCCAGCAGCAATCCTAGCGGAGGGGGCCCCAGGACCCAGTACTTC. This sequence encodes CASSNPSGGGPRTQYF.

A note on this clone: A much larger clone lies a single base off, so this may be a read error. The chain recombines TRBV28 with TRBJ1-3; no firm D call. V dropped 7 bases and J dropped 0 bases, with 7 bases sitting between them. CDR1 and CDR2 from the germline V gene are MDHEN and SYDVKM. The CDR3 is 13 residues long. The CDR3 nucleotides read TGTGCCAGCACACGGCCCTCTGGAAACACCATATATTTT. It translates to CASTRPSGNTIYF.

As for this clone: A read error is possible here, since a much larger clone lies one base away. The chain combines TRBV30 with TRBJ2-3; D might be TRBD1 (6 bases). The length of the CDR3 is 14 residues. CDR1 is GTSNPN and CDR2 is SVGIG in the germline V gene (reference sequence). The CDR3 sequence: CARSVSPGESTQYF. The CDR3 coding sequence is TGTGCCCGGAGTGTGAGCCCAGGGGAGTCTACGCAGTATTTT.

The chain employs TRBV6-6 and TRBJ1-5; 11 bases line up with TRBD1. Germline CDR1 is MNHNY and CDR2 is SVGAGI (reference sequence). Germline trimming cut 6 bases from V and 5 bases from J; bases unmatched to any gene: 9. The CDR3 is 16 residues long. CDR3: CASRHGGQGVDQPQHF. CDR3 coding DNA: TGTGCCAGCAGACACGGGGGACAGGGGGTGGATCAGCCCCAGCATTTT.

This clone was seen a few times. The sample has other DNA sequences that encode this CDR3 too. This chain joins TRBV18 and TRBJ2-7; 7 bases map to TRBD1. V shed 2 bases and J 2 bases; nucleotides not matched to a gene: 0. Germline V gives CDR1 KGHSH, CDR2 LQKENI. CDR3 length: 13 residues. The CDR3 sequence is CASSPGTAYEQYF. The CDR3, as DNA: TGTGCCAGCTCACCAGGGACAGCCTACGAGCAGTACTTC.

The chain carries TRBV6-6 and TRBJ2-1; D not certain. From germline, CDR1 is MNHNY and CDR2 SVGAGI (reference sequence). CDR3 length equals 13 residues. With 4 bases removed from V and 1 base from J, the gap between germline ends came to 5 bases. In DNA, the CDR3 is TGTGCCAGCAGTTCGACTTCCTACAATGAGCAGTTCTTC. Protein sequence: CASSSTSYNEQFF.

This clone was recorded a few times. CDR3 amino acids: CASRRRPNTGELFF. CDR3 DNA sequence: TGTGCCAGCAGGCGAAGGCCCAACACCGGGGAGCTGTTTTTT. This sequence joins TRBV6-5 and TRBJ2-2; no definite D call. This CDR3 has 14 residues. The germline V gene encodes CDR1 MNHEY and CDR2 SVGAGI. V dropped 6 bases and J dropped 2 bases, with 10 bases sitting between them.

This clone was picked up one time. This chain's CDR3 is CASSPREGRGLAFF. The CDR3 nucleotides are TGTGCCAGCAGCCCGAGGGAGGGGCGGGGGTTAGCTTTCTTT. J is TRBJ1-1 and V is TRBV11-3, with D maybe TRBD1 (5 bases). The germline V and J ends were trimmed by 5 bases and 10 bases, with 20 bases remaining between them. The germline gives CDR1 SGHNT, CDR2 YENEEA. This CDR3 region has 14 residues. Variable domain in full (rest from reference TRBV11-3 and TRBJ1-1): EAGVVQSPRYKIIEKKQPVAFWCNPISGHNTLYWYLQNLGQGPELLIRYENEEAVDDSQLPKDRFSAERLKGVDSTLKIQPAELGDSAVYLCASSPREGRGLAFFGQGTRLTVV.

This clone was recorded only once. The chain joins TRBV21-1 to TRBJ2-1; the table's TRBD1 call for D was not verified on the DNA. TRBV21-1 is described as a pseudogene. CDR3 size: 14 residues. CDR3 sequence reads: CASTERGSYNEQFF. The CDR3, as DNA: TGTGCCAGTACAGAAAGGGGTTCCTACAATGAGCAGTTCTTC.

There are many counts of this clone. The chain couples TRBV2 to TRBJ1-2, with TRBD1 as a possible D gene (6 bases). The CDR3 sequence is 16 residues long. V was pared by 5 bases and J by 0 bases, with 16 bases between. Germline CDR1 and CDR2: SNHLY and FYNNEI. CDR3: CASSPLREGANYGYTF. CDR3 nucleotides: TGTGCCAGCAGTCCACTCAGGGAGGGGGCTAACTATGGCTACACCTTC.